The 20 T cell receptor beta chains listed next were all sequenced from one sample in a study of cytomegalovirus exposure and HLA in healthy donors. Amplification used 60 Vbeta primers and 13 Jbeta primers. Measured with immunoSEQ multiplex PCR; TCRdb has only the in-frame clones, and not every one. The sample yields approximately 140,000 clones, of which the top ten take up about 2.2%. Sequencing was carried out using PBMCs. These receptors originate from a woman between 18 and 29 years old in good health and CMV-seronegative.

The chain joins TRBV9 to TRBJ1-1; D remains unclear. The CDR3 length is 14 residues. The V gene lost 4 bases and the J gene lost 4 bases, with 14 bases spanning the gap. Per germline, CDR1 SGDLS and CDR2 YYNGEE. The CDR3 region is CASSPAPEGTEAFF. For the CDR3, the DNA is TGTGCCAGCAGCCCCGCCCCAGAGGGCACTGAAGCTTTCTTT.

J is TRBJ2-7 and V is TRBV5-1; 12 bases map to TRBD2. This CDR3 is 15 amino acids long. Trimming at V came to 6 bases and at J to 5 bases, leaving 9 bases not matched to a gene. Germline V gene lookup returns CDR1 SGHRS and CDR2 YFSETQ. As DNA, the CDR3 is TGCGCCAGCACCGATCGACTAGCGGGGGTCCACGAGCAGTACTTC. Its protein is CASTDRLAGVHEQYF.

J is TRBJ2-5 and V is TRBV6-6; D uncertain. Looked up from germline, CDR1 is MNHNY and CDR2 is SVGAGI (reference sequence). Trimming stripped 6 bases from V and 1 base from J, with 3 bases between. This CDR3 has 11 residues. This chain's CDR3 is CASSSQETQYF. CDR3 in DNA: TGTGCCAGCAGCAGCCAAGAGACCCAGTACTTC.

This CDR3 reads CASSLEGGQGKTQYF. The DNA for the CDR3 is TGCGCCAGCAGCTTGGAGGGGGGGCAGGGGAAGACCCAGTACTTC. This chain connects TRBV5-1 to TRBJ2-5; the D gene is possibly TRBD2 (7 bases). This CDR3 contains 15 residues. The V gene lost 0 bases and the J gene lost 6 bases, with 15 bases spanning the gap. From germline, CDR1 is SGHRS and CDR2 YFSETQ.

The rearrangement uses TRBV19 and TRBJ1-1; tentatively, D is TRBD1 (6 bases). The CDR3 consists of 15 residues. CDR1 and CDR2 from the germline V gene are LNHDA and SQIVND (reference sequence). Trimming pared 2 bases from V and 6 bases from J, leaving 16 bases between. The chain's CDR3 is CASSISSFRGAEAFF. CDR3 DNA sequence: TGTGCCAGTAGTATATCATCGTTCAGGGGCGCTGAAGCTTTCTTT.

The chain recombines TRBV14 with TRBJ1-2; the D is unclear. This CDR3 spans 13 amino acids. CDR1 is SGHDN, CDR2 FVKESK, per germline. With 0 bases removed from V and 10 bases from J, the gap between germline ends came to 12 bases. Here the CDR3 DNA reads TGTGCCAGCAGCCAAGATCAGTGGAGGCCCTACACCTTC. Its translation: CASSQDQWRPYTF.

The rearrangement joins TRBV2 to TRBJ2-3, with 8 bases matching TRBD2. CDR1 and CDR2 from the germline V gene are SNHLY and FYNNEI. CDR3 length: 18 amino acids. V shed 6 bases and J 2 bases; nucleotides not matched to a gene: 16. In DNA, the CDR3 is TGTGCCAGCAGGAGCCGAGAGGGTCTAGCGGGTTTCACAGATACGCAGTATTTT. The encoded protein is CASRSREGLAGFTDTQYF.

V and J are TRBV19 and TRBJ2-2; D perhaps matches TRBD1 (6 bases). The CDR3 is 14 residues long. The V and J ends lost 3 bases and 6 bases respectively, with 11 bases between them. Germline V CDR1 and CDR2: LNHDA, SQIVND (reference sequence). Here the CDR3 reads CASSITPGAGELFF. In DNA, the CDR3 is TGTGCCAGTAGTATCACCCCAGGGGCCGGGGAGCTGTTTTTT.

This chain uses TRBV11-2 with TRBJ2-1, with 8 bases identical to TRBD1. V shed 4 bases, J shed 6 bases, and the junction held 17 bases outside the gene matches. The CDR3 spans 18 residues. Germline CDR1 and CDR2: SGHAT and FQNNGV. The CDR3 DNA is TGTGCCAGCAGCTCGAGAGAGTATGGGACAGGCTCCCGCAATGAGCAGTTCTTC. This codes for CASSSREYGTGSRNEQFF. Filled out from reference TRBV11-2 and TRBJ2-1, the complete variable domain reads EAGVAQSPRYKIIEKRQSVAFWCNPISGHATLYWYQQILGQGPKLLIQFQNNGVVDDSQLPKDRFSAERLKGVDSTLKIQPAKLEDSAVYLCASSSREYGTGSRNEQFFGPGTRLTVL.

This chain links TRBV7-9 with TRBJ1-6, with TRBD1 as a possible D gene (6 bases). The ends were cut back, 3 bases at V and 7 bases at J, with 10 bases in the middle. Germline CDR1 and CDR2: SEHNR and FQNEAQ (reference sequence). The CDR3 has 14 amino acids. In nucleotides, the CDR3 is TGTGCCAGCAGCTTGGAAGGGGGAAATTCACCCCTCCACTTT. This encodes CASSLEGGNSPLHF.

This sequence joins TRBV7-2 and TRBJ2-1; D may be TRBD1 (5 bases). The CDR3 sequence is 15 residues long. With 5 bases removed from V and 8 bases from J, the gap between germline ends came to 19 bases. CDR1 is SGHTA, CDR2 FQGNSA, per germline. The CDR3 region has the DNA TGTGCCAGCAGCCCCGTTGGGGCCCTCCGCGATGAGCAGTTCTTC. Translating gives CASSPVGALRDEQFF.

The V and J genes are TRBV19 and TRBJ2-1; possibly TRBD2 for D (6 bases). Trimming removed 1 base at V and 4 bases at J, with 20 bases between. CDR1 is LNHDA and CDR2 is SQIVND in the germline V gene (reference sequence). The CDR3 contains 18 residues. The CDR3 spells CASSIAPGLPLLYNEQFF. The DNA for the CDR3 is TGTGCCAGTAGTATAGCCCCGGGACTCCCGCTTTTATACAATGAGCAGTTCTTC.

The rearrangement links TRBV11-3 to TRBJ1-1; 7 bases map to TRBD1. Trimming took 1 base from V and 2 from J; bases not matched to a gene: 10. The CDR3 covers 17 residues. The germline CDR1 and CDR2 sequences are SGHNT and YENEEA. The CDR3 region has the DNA TGTGCCAGCAGCTTAGGATCCGTAGGGGGCTTTAACACTGAAGCTTTCTTT. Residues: CASSLGSVGGFNTEAFF.

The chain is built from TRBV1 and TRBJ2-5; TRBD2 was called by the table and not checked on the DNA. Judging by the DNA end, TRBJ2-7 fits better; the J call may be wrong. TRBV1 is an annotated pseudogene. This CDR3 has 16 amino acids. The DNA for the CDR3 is TGCACCAGCAGCCACTGGCGGACTAGCGGGACGCGCGAGCAGTACTTC. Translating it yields CTSSHWRTSGTREQYF.

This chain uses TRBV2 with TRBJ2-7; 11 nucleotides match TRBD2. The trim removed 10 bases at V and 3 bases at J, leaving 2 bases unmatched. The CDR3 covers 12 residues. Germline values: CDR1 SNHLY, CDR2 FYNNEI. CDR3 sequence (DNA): TGTGCCACCGGGACTAGCGGCTACGAGCAGTACTTC. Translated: CATGTSGYEQYF.

CDR3 sequence reads: CASRPSGIQYNEQFF. Here the CDR3 DNA reads TGTGCCAGCAGGCCTAGCGGGATCCAATACAATGAGCAGTTCTTC. The chain employs TRBV2 and TRBJ2-1, with TRBD2 identical over 9 bases. J gave up 4 bases and V 6 bases, and 7 bases lay outside the gene matches. In germline, CDR1 is SNHLY, CDR2 FYNNEI. This CDR3 contains 15 residues.

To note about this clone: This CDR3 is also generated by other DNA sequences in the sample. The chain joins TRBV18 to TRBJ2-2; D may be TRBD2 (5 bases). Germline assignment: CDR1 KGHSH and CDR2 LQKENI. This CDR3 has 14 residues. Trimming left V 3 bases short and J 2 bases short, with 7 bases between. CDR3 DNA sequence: TGTGCCAGCTCACCGACTACTAACACCGGGGAGCTGTTTTTT. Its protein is CASSPTTNTGELFF.

The CDR3 region is CASSLIETEGEQYV. In DNA, the CDR3 is TGTGCCAGCAGCTTAATAGAAACAGAGGGCGAGCAGTACGTC. V is TRBV7-8 and J is TRBJ2-7; D might be TRBD2 (5 bases). V was shortened by 2 bases and J by 6 bases, with 14 bases between the two germline ends. Germline CDR1 and CDR2: SGHVS and FQNEAQ. The CDR3 totals 14 residues.

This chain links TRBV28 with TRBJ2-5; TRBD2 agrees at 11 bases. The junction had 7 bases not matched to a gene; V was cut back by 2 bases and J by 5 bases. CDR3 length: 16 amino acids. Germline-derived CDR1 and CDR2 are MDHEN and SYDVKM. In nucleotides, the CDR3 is TGTGCCAGCAGTTTAATCCTAGCGGGAGGAAGGGAGACCCAGTACTTC. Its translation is CASSLILAGGRETQYF.

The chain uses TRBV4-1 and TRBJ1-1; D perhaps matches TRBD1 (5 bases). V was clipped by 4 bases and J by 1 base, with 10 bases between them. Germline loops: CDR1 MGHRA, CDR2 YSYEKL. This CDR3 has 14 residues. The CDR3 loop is CASSRQQANTEAFF. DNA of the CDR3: TGCGCCAGCAGCCGACAACAGGCGAACACTGAAGCTTTCTTT.